The rows below give T cell receptor beta chains drawn from one sample of a study of human T cells and chemical hapten exposure. From the 5' RACE reads, TCRdb called clonotypes with MiXCR, one entry per CDR3 protein. Seen here are more than 140,000 distinct CDR3 sequences, 3.5% to 5% observed once, and the top ten hold 1.3% to 1.5%. The source of these receptors is a female donor in good health. Both conserved end residues are part of each CDR3. D genes are given only for firm matches. Clone size is not always given. Where it is, it says once, few, many or a class for expanded clones.

j_gene: TRBJ2-1; d_gene: TRBD2; len: 15; abundance: many; v_gene: TRBV11-2; CDR3aa: CASSLRRGAYNEQFF; CDR3nt: TGTGCCAGCAGCTTGAGGCGGGGGGCCTACAATGAGCAGTTCTTC
j_gene: TRBJ2-5; d_gene: TRBD2; len: 17; abundance: many; v_gene: TRBV6-2/TRBV6-3; CDR3aa: CASRPYLQLADQETQYF; CDR3nt: TGTGCCAGCAGACCCTACCTACAGCTAGCGGACCAAGAGACCCAGTACTTC
j_gene: TRBJ2-5; d_gene: NA; len: 13; abundance: many; v_gene: TRBV5-1; CDR3aa: CASSPGPQETQYF; CDR3nt: TGCGCCAGCAGCCCGGGACCACAAGAGACCCAGTACTTC
j_gene: TRBJ1-1; d_gene: NA; len: 14; abundance: many; v_gene: TRBV11-3; CDR3aa: CASSPQGMGTEAFF; CDR3nt: TGTGCCAGCAGCCCCCAAGGGATGGGCACTGAAGCTTTCTTT
j_gene: TRBJ2-1; d_gene: NA; len: 16; abundance: many; v_gene: TRBV24-1; CDR3aa: CATSDLQSGSYNEQFF; CDR3nt: TGTGCCACCAGTGATTTGCAAAGCGGATCCTACAATGAGCAGTTCTTC
j_gene: TRBJ2-3; d_gene: TRBD2; len: 13; abundance: many; v_gene: TRBV20-1; CDR3aa: CSVRAGDVDTQYF; CDR3nt: TGCAGTGTGAGAGCGGGGGATGTAGATACGCAGTATTTT
j_gene: TRBJ1-5; d_gene: NA; len: 12; abundance: many; v_gene: TRBV20-1; CDR3aa: CSARRADQPQHF; CDR3nt: TGCAGTGCTAGAAGGGCCGATCAGCCCCAGCATTTT
j_gene: TRBJ2-7; d_gene: TRBD1; len: 15; abundance: many; v_gene: TRBV18; CDR3aa: CASSPTGQGFSEQYF; CDR3nt: TGTGCCAGCTCACCAACGGGACAGGGCTTCTCCGAGCAGTACTTC
j_gene: TRBJ1-2; d_gene: TRBD1; len: 17; abundance: NA; v_gene: TRBV4-2; CDR3aa: CASSQEGVRTGNYGYTF; CDR3nt: TGTGCCAGCAGCCAAGAAGGAGTCAGGACAGGGAACTATGGCTACACCTTC
j_gene: TRBJ2-1; d_gene: TRBD1; len: 14; abundance: many; v_gene: TRBV7-2; CDR3aa: CASSGRTGGVEQFF; CDR3nt: TGTGCCAGCAGCGGGCGGACAGGGGGCGTTGAGCAGTTCTTC
j_gene: TRBJ2-2; d_gene: NA; len: 12; abundance: many; v_gene: TRBV4-3; CDR3aa: CASRRDTGELFF; CDR3nt: TGCGCCAGCCGCAGGGACACCGGGGAGCTGTTTTTT
j_gene: TRBJ2-7; d_gene: NA; len: 13; abundance: many; v_gene: TRBV29-1; CDR3aa: CSVAGLGTYEQYF; CDR3nt: TGCAGCGTTGCAGGGTTAGGGACCTACGAGCAGTACTTC
j_gene: TRBJ1-1; d_gene: NA; len: 14; abundance: many; v_gene: TRBV28; CDR3aa: CASSSQAENTEAFF; CDR3nt: TGTGCCAGCAGTTCACAGGCGGAGAACACTGAAGCTTTCTTT
j_gene: TRBJ2-2; d_gene: TRBD1; len: 14; abundance: many; v_gene: TRBV5-6; CDR3aa: CASGQGHRTGELFF; CDR3nt: TGTGCCAGCGGACAGGGGCATCGCACCGGGGAGCTGTTTTTT
j_gene: TRBJ2-6; d_gene: TRBD1; len: 17; abundance: many; v_gene: TRBV9; CDR3aa: CASSPHRGDPGANVLTF; CDR3nt: TGTGCCAGCAGCCCCCACAGGGGGGATCCTGGGGCCAACGTCCTGACTTTC
j_gene: TRBJ1-3; d_gene: TRBD1; len: 16; abundance: many; v_gene: TRBV6-6; CDR3aa: CASSSREGAAGNTIYF; CDR3nt: TGTGCCAGCAGCTCTAGGGAGGGGGCGGCGGGAAACACCATATATTTT
j_gene: TRBJ1-4; d_gene: NA; len: 15; abundance: many; v_gene: TRBV5-8; CDR3aa: CASSLVWSTNEKLFF; CDR3nt: TGTGCCAGCAGCTTGGTCTGGTCCACGAATGAAAAACTGTTTTTT
j_gene: TRBJ2-1; d_gene: NA; len: 14; abundance: many; v_gene: TRBV25-1; CDR3aa: CASRAESSYNEQFF; CDR3nt: TGTGCCAGCAGAGCCGAGAGCTCCTACAATGAGCAGTTCTTC
j_gene: TRBJ2-1; d_gene: NA; len: 13; abundance: many; v_gene: TRBV7-2; CDR3aa: CASSSLGYNEQFF; CDR3nt: TGTGCCAGCAGCTCTTTAGGTTACAATGAGCAGTTCTTC
j_gene: TRBJ2-1; d_gene: NA; len: 16; abundance: many; v_gene: TRBV5-1; CDR3aa: CASSLAGASSYNEQFF; CDR3nt: TGCGCCAGCAGCTTGGCCGGGGCGAGCTCCTACAATGAGCAGTTCTTC
j_gene: TRBJ2-7; d_gene: TRBD2; len: 12; abundance: many; v_gene: TRBV5-4; CDR3aa: CASGQGLSEQYF; CDR3nt: TGTGCCTCAGGGCAGGGACTAAGCGAGCAGTACTTC
j_gene: TRBJ1-6; d_gene: NA; len: 15; abundance: many; v_gene: TRBV28; CDR3aa: CASRNQGPNHSPLHF; CDR3nt: TGTGCCAGCAGAAACCAGGGGCCGAATCATTCACCCCTCCACTTT
j_gene: TRBJ1-5; d_gene: NA; len: 15; abundance: many; v_gene: TRBV2; CDR3aa: CASSPIRQFNQPQHF; CDR3nt: TGTGCCAGCAGTCCCATCCGACAGTTTAATCAGCCCCAGCATTTT
j_gene: TRBJ2-3; d_gene: NA; len: 18; abundance: many; v_gene: TRBV5-6; CDR3aa: CASSGGLGPLHMTGTQYF; CDR3nt: TGTGCCAGCAGCGGGGGACTAGGGCCCCTTCACATGACAGGGACGCAGTATTTT
j_gene: TRBJ2-7; d_gene: NA; len: 12; abundance: NA; v_gene: TRBV28; CDR3aa: CASSFRGYEQYF; CDR3nt: TGTGCCAGCAGTTTCAGAGGATACGAGCAGTACTTC
j_gene: TRBJ1-5; d_gene: NA; len: 13; abundance: many; v_gene: TRBV20-1; CDR3aa: CSARSVEAQPQHF; CDR3nt: TGCAGTGCTAGATCAGTAGAAGCCCAGCCCCAGCATTTT
j_gene: TRBJ2-7; d_gene: NA; len: 13; abundance: NA; v_gene: TRBV6-1; CDR3aa: CASPRDFSYEQYF; CDR3nt: TGTGCCAGCCCACGGGACTTCTCCTACGAGCAGTACTTC
j_gene: TRBJ2-7; d_gene: NA; len: 13; abundance: many; v_gene: TRBV27; CDR3aa: CASSFDIGSGQYF; CDR3nt: TGTGCCAGCAGTTTCGATATTGGGTCCGGGCAGTACTTC
j_gene: TRBJ1-1; d_gene: NA; len: 15; abundance: many; v_gene: TRBV7-2; CDR3aa: CASSFRMTTLTEAFF; CDR3nt: TGTGCCAGCAGCTTTAGGATGACAACCCTCACTGAAGCTTTCTTT
j_gene: TRBJ1-1; d_gene: NA; len: 15; abundance: few; v_gene: TRBV5-4; CDR3aa: CASSKPRGRNTEAFF; CDR3nt: TGTGCCAGCAGCAAACCCAGGGGCAGGAACACTGAAGCTTTCTTT
j_gene: TRBJ1-2; d_gene: TRBD1; len: 15; abundance: many; v_gene: TRBV27; CDR3aa: CASSWSGQRKYGYTF; CDR3nt: TGTGCCAGCAGTTGGTCGGGACAGAGAAAATATGGCTACACCTTC
j_gene: TRBJ2-7; d_gene: NA; len: 13; abundance: many; v_gene: TRBV6-5; CDR3aa: CASTKRSPYEQYF; CDR3nt: TGTGCCAGCACCAAGAGAAGTCCCTACGAGCAGTACTTC
j_gene: TRBJ2-3; d_gene: NA; len: 15; abundance: NA; v_gene: TRBV7-2; CDR3aa: CASSLVGARTDTQYF; CDR3nt: TGTGCCAGCAGCTTAGTAGGGGCCCGCACAGATACGCAGTATTTT
j_gene: TRBJ1-4; d_gene: NA; len: 14; abundance: many; v_gene: TRBV19; CDR3aa: CASTLQRESEKLFF; CDR3nt: TGTGCCAGTACTCTCCAGAGGGAGAGTGAAAAACTGTTTTTT
j_gene: TRBJ2-3; d_gene: NA; len: 15; abundance: many; v_gene: TRBV27; CDR3aa: CASSLIGSPRDTQYF; CDR3nt: TGTGCCAGCAGTTTGATAGGGAGTCCTCGGGATACGCAGTATTTT
j_gene: TRBJ2-3; d_gene: NA; len: 12; abundance: many; v_gene: TRBV7-9; CDR3aa: CASSPRRDTQYF; CDR3nt: TGTGCCAGCAGCCCCCGGCGAGATACGCAGTATTTT
j_gene: TRBJ2-5; d_gene: NA; len: 14; abundance: many; v_gene: TRBV7-8; CDR3aa: CASSLVLATGTQYF; CDR3nt: TGTGCCAGCAGCTTAGTTCTAGCGACCGGGACCCAGTACTTC
j_gene: TRBJ2-6; d_gene: NA; len: 15; abundance: many; v_gene: TRBV10-3; CDR3aa: CAISVGLSGANVLTF; CDR3nt: TGTGCCATCAGTGTCGGTCTCTCTGGGGCCAACGTCCTGACTTTC
j_gene: TRBJ1-4; d_gene: NA; len: 16; abundance: many; v_gene: TRBV28; CDR3aa: CASKGIRPLANEKLFF; CDR3nt: TGTGCCAGCAAGGGGATCAGGCCTTTAGCTAATGAAAAACTGTTTTTT
j_gene: TRBJ1-5; d_gene: NA; len: 15; abundance: few; v_gene: TRBV4-3; CDR3aa: CASSQDGKDNQPQHF; CDR3nt: TGCGCCAGCAGCCAAGACGGGAAGGACAATCAGCCCCAGCATTTT
j_gene: TRBJ2-3; d_gene: NA; len: 12; abundance: many; v_gene: TRBV7-6; CDR3aa: CASSSRKDTQYF; CDR3nt: TGTGCCAGCAGCTCGCGCAAAGATACGCAGTATTTT
j_gene: TRBJ1-4; d_gene: TRBD1; len: 17; abundance: many; v_gene: TRBV7-2; CDR3aa: CASSPGRGRRSNEKLFF; CDR3nt: TGTGCCAGCAGCCCCGGCAGGGGGAGGAGGTCTAATGAAAAACTGTTTTTT
j_gene: TRBJ2-3; d_gene: TRBD2; len: 16; abundance: many; v_gene: TRBV25-1; CDR3aa: CASSRTSGRSTDTQYF; CDR3nt: TGTGCCAGCAGCAGGACTAGCGGGCGCAGCACAGATACGCAGTATTTT
j_gene: TRBJ1-2; d_gene: NA; len: 14; abundance: many; v_gene: TRBV7-2; CDR3aa: CASSSSGAVYGYTF; CDR3nt: TGTGCCAGCAGCTCAAGCGGGGCGGTCTATGGCTACACCTTC
j_gene: TRBJ2-3; d_gene: NA; len: 16; abundance: many; v_gene: TRBV6-6; CDR3aa: CASSYLGGTSTDTQYF; CDR3nt: TGTGCCAGCAGTTATTTAGGGGGGACTAGCACAGATACGCAGTATTTT
j_gene: TRBJ2-3; d_gene: NA; len: 16; abundance: NA; v_gene: TRBV7-2; CDR3aa: CASSLLRTAPGDTQYF; CDR3nt: TGTGCCAGCAGCTTACTGCGGACAGCCCCCGGGGATACGCAGTATTTT
j_gene: TRBJ2-1; d_gene: TRBD1; len: 14; abundance: many; v_gene: TRBV7-9; CDR3aa: CASSRGTGGNEQFF; CDR3nt: TGTGCCAGCAGCCGAGGGACAGGGGGCAATGAGCAGTTCTTC
j_gene: TRBJ1-1; d_gene: NA; len: 13; abundance: many; v_gene: TRBV6-1; CDR3aa: CASSVKGVAEAFF; CDR3nt: TGTGCCAGCAGTGTCAAGGGTGTCGCTGAAGCTTTCTTT
j_gene: TRBJ1-1; d_gene: NA; len: 13; abundance: many; v_gene: TRBV5-6; CDR3aa: CASSLYRATEAFF; CDR3nt: TGTGCCAGCAGCTTGTACCGGGCCACTGAAGCTTTCTTT
j_gene: TRBJ2-2; d_gene: TRBD1; len: 15; abundance: many; v_gene: TRBV5-1; CDR3aa: CASSHRDRASGELFF; CDR3nt: TGCGCCAGCAGCCACCGGGACAGGGCGTCCGGGGAGCTGTTTTTT